One and the same sample provided the 24 T cell receptor beta chains below, sequenced in a study of T cells expressing NK-cell markers. From its re-call of the 5' RACE reads, TCRdb lists each CDR3 protein once, without DNA. The sample totals 400,000 to 550,000 distinct CDR3 sequences. The sequenced sample consisted of blood T cells: a sorted CD56 or NKG2C T cell subset, CD4+ or CD8+ T cells, or bulk PBMC T cells (not recorded which). The receptors were sampled from a woman aged 18 to 75 in good health.

V usage is TRBV20-1 and J usage is TRBJ2-4. This CDR3 has 15 residues. The germline gives CDR1 DFQATT, CDR2 SNEGSKA (reference sequence). CDR3 residues: CSALDQRKTKNIQYF.

This chain connects TRBV5-1 to TRBJ2-1; the TRBD2 assignment by TCRdb is unverifiable without DNA. CDR1 is SGHRS, CDR2 YFSETQ, per germline. The CDR3 extends over 15 amino acids. CDR3: CASSLVAGDWDEQFF.

The chain is built from TRBV25-1 and TRBJ2-3. CDR1 is MGHDK and CDR2 is SYGVNS in the germline V gene. The CDR3 contains 13 residues. The CDR3 is CASDQDSTDTQYF.

The chain joins TRBV5-4 to TRBJ1-1. Germline V gene data show CDR1 as SGHNT and CDR2 as YYREEE (reference sequence). This CDR3 is 15 amino acids long. The CDR3 sequence: CASSLQGLMNTEAFF.

This chain connects TRBV6-1 to TRBJ2-4. The length of the CDR3 is 14 residues. CDR1 is MNHNS, CDR2 SASEGT, per germline. CDR3 sequence: CASSEELVLNIQYF.

This chain links TRBV24-1 with TRBJ1-2. Germline CDR1 is KGHDR and CDR2 is SFDVKD. The CDR3 has 16 amino acids. CDR3 residues: CATSDSEEATNYGYTF.

The chain couples TRBV4-1 to TRBJ1-6; TCRdb's D gene call, TRBD1, goes unchecked for lack of DNA. CDR1 and CDR2 from the germline V gene are MGHRA and YSYEKL. This CDR3 has 19 amino acids. CDR3 region: CASSQGRGYTSSYNSPLHF.

This chain connects TRBV5-6 to TRBJ2-4. In germline, CDR1 is SGHDT, CDR2 YYEEEE. This CDR3 is 14 amino acids long. The CDR3 sequence: CASNLGGSKNIQYF.

The chain links TRBV7-9 to TRBJ2-1. The CDR3 is 15 residues long. The germline V gene encodes CDR1 SEHNR and CDR2 FQNEAQ (reference sequence). CDR3 loop: CASSLAQARDNEQFF.

This chain links TRBV7-9 with TRBJ1-1. Germline V gene sequence: CDR1 SEHNR, CDR2 FQNEAQ (reference sequence). The CDR3 loop spans 16 amino acids. CDR3 sequence: CASSPDQRVGNTEAFF.

The chain couples TRBV20-1 to TRBJ2-2; TCRdb calls TRBD1, which cannot be checked without DNA. This CDR3 is 15 amino acids long. Germline lookup yields CDR1 DFQATT and CDR2 SNEGSKA (reference sequence). This CDR3 is CSANRGPPNTGELFF.

V gene TRBV11-1 combines with J gene TRBJ2-1. The germline V gene encodes CDR1 SGHAT and CDR2 FQDESV (reference sequence). CDR3 size: 15 residues. CDR3 region: CASSVLAELYNEQFF.

This chain connects TRBV27 to TRBJ2-2; the TCRdb call, TRBD1, lacks DNA for checking. This CDR3 has 15 amino acids. CDR1 is MNHEY, CDR2 SMNVEV, per germline (reference sequence). CDR3 protein: CASREGGTYTGELFF.

V gene TRBV11-2 combines with J gene TRBJ1-1. The CDR3 length is 14 residues. Germline values: CDR1 SGHAT, CDR2 FQNNGV. The CDR3 sequence: CASSPSGTRTEAFF.

The chain carries TRBV6-1 and TRBJ1-4; no DNA is available, so the TRBD1 call from TCRdb remains unchecked. CDR1 MNHNS and CDR2 SASEGT come from the germline V gene. CDR3 length equals 14 residues. CDR3 sequence reads: CASSPLATNEKLFF.

The rearrangement uses TRBV20-1 and TRBJ2-7; checking the TCRdb D call of TRBD1 is not possible without DNA. The germline V gene has CDR1 DFQATT and CDR2 SNEGSKA (reference sequence). This CDR3 is built from 13 residues. The CDR3 loop is CSASTGTEGEQYF.

The chain employs TRBV9 and TRBJ1-1. Germline assignment: CDR1 SGDLS and CDR2 YYNGEE. The CDR3 has 14 residues. The CDR3 protein is CASSVSGVRPEAFF.

CDR3 sequence: CASSEVGVLGLGYTF. The chain combines TRBV10-2 with TRBJ1-2. There are 15 residues in the CDR3. Per germline, CDR1 WSHSY and CDR2 SAAADI.

This chain uses TRBV5-1 with TRBJ1-1; TCRdb picks TRBD1, but there is no DNA to check that call. The CDR3 runs 14 residues. Looked up from germline, CDR1 is SGHRS and CDR2 is YFSETQ. CDR3 protein: CASSTGTGGLEAFF.

This chain joins TRBV6-4 and TRBJ2-3; the TCRdb D gene call, TRBD2, has no DNA to confirm it. The germline V gene has CDR1 MRHNA and CDR2 SNTAGT. There are 15 residues in the CDR3. The CDR3 loop is CASSEKAGGTDTQYF.

The V call is TRBV20-1, the J call TRBJ2-6; with no DNA, the TCRdb D assignment of TRBD1 cannot be verified. CDR1 is DFQATT and CDR2 is SNEGSKA in the germline V gene (reference sequence). This CDR3 is built from 15 residues. Here the CDR3 reads CSANTGFSGANVLTF.

The V gene is TRBV29-1, the J gene TRBJ2-3; the D call of TRBD2 rests on TCRdb alone, since no DNA is present to check it. Germline values: CDR1 SQVTM, CDR2 ANQGSEA. There are 18 residues in the CDR3. CDR3 loop: CSVEEPTSGRASTDTQYF.

The chain employs TRBV5-6 and TRBJ2-3; TCRdb returns TRBD2, unconfirmable since there is no DNA. The germline V gene has CDR1 SGHDT and CDR2 YYEEEE. This CDR3 is 16 amino acids long. CDR3 sequence reads: CASSSGAGGSTDTQYF.

The chain has TRBV6-6 and TRBJ2-7. This CDR3 is 11 amino acids long. The germline gives CDR1 MNHNY, CDR2 SVGAGI (reference sequence). The CDR3 sequence is CASSYSLGQYF.